This TCR beta chain was profiled in a study of CD8 T cells in Susac syndrome. Random hexamers were used to reverse transcribe the RNA input (about 0.5 to 1 ug). The authors amplified TCR beta CDR3 across 54 Vbeta and 13 Jbeta using immunoSEQ multiplex PCR. TCRdb reprocessed the immunoSEQ multiplex PCR reads with MiXCR, giving one entry per CDR3 protein. The sample has some 120,000 distinct CDR3 sequences, roughly 92% seen once. The V gene lost 5 bases and the J gene lost 4 bases, with 7 bases spanning the gap. Germline-derived CDR1 and CDR2 are SEHNR and FQNEAQ (reference sequence). The CDR3 is 12 amino acids. In blood CD8+ and CD4+ T cells, TCR beta underwent sequencing. CD8+ and CD4+ T cells were negatively isolated; TEMRA cells were FACS-enriched.

The chain combines TRBV7-9 with TRBJ2-3; D is unresolved. Sequencing input: CD8+ T cells from PBMCs. The receptor was derived from a human donor in good health. The CDR3 loop reads CASSATSDTQYF. Written as DNA, the CDR3 is TGTGCCAGCAGCGCCACCTCAGATACGCAGTATTTT.